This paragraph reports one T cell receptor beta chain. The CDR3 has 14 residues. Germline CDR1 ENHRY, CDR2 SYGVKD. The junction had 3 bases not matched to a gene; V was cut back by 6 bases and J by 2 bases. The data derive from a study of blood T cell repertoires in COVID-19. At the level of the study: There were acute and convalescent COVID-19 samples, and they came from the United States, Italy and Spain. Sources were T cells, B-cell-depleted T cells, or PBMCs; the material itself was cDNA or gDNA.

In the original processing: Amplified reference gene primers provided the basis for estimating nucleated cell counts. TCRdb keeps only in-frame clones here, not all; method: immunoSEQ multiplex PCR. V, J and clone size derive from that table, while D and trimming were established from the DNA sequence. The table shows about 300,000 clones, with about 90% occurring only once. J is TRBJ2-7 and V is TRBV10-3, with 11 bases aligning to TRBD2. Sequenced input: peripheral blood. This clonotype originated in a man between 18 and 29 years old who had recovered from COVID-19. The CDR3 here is CAISPTSGTYEQYF. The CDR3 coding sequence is TGTGCCATCAGCCCGACTAGCGGGACCTACGAGCAGTACTTC.